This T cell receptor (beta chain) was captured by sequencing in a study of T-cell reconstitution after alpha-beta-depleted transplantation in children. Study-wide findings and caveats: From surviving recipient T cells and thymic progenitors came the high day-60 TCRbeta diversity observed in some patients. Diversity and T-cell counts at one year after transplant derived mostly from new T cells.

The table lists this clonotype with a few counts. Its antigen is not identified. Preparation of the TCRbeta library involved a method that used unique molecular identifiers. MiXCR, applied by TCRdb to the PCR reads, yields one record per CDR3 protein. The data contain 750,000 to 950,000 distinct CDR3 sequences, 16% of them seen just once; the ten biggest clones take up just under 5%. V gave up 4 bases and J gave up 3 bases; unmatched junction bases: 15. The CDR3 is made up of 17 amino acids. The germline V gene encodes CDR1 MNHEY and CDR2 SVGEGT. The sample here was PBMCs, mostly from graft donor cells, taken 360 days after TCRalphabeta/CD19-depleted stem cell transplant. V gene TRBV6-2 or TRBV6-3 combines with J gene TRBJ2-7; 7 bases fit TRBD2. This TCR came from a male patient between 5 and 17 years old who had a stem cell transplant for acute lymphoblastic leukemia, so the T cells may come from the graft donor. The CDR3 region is CASSFLVASGQGYEQYF. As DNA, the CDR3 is TGTGCCAGCAGTTTTCTCGTGGCTAGCGGCCAGGGCTACGAGCAGTACTTC.